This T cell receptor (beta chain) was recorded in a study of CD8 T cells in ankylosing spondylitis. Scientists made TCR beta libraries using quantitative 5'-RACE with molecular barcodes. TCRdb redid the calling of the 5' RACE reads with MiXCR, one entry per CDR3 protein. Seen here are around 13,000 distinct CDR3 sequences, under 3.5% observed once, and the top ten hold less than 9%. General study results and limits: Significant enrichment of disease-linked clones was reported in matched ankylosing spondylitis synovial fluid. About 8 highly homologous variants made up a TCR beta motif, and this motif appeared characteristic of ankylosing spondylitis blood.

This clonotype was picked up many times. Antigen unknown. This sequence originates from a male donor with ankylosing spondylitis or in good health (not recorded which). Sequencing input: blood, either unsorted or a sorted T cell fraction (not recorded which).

The CDR3 loop is CASGGATTSTDTQYF. The CDR3 coding sequence is TGTGCCAGCGGTGGGGCTACAACTAGCACAGATACGCAGTATTTT. The chain couples TRBV9 to TRBJ2-3; D may be TRBD1 (5 bases). From germline, CDR1 is SGDLS and CDR2 YYNGEE. The CDR3 has 15 amino acids. The ends were cut back, 7 bases at V and 0 bases at J, with 15 bases in the middle.